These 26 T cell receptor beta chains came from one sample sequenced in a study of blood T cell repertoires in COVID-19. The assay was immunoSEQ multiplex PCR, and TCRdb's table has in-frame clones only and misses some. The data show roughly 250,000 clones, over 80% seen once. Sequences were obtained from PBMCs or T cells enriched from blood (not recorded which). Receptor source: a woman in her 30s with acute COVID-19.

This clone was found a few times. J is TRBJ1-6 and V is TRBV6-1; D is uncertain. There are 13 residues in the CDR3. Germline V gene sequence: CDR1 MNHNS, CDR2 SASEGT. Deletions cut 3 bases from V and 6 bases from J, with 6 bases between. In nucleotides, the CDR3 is TGTGCCAGCAGTGACATACTTAATTCACCCCTCCACTTT. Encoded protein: CASSDILNSPLHF.

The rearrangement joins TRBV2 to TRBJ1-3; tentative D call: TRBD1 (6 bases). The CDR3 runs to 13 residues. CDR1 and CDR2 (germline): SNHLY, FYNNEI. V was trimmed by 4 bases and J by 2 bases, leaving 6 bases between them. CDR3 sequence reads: CASSAGAGNTIYF. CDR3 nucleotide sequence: TGTGCCAGCAGTGCAGGGGCTGGAAACACCATATATTTT.

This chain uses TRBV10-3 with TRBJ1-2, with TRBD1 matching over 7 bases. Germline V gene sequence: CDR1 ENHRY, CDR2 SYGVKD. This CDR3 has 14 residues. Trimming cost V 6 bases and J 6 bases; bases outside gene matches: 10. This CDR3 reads CAIRKDRERDGYTF. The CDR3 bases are TGTGCCATCAGGAAAGACAGGGAACGGGATGGCTACACCTTC.

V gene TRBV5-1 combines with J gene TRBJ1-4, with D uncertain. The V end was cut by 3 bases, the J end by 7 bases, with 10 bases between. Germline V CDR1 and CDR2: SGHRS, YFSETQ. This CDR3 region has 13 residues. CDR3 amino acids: CASSSRLGEKLFF. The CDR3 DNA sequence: TGCGCCAGCAGCTCCAGACTTGGTGAAAAACTGTTTTTT.

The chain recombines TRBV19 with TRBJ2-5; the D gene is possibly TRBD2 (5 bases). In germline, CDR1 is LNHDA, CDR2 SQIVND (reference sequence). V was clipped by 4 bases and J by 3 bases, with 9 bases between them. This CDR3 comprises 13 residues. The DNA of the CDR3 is TGTGCCAGTAGTACCGGGATAGAAGAGACCCAGTACTTC. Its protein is CASSTGIEETQYF.

DNA for the CDR3: TGTGCCAGCAGCTTAGCCCACCGGGGGTCTGGTACTGGAAACACCATATATTTT. This sequence encodes CASSLAHRGSGTGNTIYF. The V and J genes are TRBV7-8 and TRBJ1-3, with D possibly being TRBD1 (5 bases). CDR3 length: 18 residues. Between the trimmed V and J ends, which lost 0 bases and 2 bases, there was a span of 17 bases. Germline V gene lookup returns CDR1 SGHVS and CDR2 FQNEAQ.

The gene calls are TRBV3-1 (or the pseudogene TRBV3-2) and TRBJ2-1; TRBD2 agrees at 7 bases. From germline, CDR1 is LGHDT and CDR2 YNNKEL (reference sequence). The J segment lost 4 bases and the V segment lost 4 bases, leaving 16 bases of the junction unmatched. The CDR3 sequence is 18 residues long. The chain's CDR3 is CASSPGRWGGPSYNEQFF. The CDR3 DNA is TGTGCCAGCAGCCCAGGTCGTTGGGGGGGACCCTCTTACAATGAGCAGTTCTTC.

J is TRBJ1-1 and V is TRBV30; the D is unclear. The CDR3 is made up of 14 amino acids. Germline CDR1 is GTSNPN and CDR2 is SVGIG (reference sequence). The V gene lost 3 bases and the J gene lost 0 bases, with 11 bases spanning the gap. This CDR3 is CAWRARRMNTEAFF. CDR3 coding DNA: TGTGCCTGGAGGGCGCGGAGGATGAACACTGAAGCTTTCTTT.

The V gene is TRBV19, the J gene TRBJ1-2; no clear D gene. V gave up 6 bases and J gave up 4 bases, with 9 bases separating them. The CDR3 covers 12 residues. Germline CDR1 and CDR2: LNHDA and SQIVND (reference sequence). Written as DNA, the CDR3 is TGTGCCAGTAGCGTAACTGTCTATGGCTACACCTTC. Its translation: CASSVTVYGYTF.

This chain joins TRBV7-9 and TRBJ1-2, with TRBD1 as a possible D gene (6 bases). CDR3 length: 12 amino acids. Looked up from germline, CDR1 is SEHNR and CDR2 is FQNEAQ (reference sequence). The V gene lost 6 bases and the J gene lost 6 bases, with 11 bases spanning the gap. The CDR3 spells CASRLGGDGYTF. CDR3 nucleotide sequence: TGTGCCAGCAGACTAGGGGGGGATGGCTACACCTTC.

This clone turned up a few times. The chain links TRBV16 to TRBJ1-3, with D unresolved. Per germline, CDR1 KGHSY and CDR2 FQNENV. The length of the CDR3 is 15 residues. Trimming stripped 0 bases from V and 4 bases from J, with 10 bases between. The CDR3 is CASSQSPGPGNTIYF. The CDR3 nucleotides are TGTGCCAGCAGCCAATCTCCAGGCCCGGGAAACACCATATATTTT.

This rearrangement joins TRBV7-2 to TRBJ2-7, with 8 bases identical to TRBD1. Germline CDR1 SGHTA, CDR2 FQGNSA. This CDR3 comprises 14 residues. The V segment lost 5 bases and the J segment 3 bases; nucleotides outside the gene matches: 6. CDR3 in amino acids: CASSPGQGGYEQYF. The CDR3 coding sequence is TGTGCCAGCAGCCCCGGACAGGGTGGCTACGAGCAGTACTTC.

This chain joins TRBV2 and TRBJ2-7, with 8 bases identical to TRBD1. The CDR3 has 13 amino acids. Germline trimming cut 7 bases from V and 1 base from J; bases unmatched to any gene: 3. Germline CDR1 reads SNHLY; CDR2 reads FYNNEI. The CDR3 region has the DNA TGTGCCAGCACAGACAGGGGATCCTACGAGCAGTACTTC. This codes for CASTDRGSYEQYF.

The CDR3 region has the DNA TGTGCCAGCAGCCAACAGGGGGCTTCGAACACCGGGGAGCTGTTTTTT. Translation gives CASSQQGASNTGELFF. The genes are TRBV3-1 (or the pseudogene TRBV3-2) and TRBJ2-2; 8 positions agree with TRBD1. The CDR3 sequence is 16 residues long. Germline V CDR1 and CDR2: LGHDT, YNNKEL (reference sequence). Germline trimming cut 2 bases from V and 0 bases from J; bases unmatched to any gene: 2.

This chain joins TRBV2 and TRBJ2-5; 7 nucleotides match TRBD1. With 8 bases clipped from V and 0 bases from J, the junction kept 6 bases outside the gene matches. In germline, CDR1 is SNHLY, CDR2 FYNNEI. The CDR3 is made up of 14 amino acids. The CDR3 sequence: CASGQELYQETQYF. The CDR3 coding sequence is TGTGCCAGCGGACAGGAGTTGTACCAAGAGACCCAGTACTTC.

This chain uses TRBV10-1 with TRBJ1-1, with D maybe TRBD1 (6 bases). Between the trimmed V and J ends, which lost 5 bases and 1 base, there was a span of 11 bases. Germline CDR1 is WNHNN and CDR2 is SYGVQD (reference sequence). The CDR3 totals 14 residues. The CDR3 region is CASSSGHSNTEAFF. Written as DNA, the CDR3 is TGCGCCAGCAGTTCGGGACACTCGAACACTGAAGCTTTCTTT.

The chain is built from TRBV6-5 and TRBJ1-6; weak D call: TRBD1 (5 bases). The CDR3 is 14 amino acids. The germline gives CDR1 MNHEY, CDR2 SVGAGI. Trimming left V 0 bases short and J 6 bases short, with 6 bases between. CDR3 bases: TGTGCCAGCAGTTACTCCGGGGGTAATTCACCCCTCCACTTT. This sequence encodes CASSYSGGNSPLHF.

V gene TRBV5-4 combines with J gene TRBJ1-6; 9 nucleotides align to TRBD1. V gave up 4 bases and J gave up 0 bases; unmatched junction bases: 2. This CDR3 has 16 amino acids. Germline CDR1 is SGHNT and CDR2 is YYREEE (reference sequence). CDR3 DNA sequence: TGTGCCAGCAGCCCGGACAGGGGCTCCTATAATTCACCCCTCCACTTT. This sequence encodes CASSPDRGSYNSPLHF.

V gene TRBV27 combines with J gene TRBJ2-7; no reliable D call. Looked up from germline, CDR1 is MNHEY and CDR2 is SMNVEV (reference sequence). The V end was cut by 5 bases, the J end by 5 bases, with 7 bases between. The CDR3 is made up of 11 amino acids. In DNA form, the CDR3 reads TGTGCCAGCAGTCGAGAGAACGAGCAGTACTTC. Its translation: CASSRENEQYF.

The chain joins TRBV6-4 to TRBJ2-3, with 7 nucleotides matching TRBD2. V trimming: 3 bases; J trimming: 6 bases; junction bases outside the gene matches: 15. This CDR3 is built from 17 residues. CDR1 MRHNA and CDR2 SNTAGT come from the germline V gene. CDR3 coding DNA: TGTGCCAGCAGTGAGGAGGGAGGCGGGGGTGTGCTCGATACGCAGTATTTT. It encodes CASSEEGGGGVLDTQYF.

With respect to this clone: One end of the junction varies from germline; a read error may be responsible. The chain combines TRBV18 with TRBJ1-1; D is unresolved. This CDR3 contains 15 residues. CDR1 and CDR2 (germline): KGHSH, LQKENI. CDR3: CASSHRELVNAEAFF. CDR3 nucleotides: TGTGCCAGCTCCCACCGTGAGTTGGTGAACGCTGAAGCTTTCTTT.

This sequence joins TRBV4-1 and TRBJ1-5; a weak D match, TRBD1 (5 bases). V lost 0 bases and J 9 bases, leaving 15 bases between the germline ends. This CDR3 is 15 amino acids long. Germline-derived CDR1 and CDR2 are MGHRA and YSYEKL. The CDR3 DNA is TGCGCCAGCAGCCAAGATGAGGCCGGCCAGGGGCCCCAGCATTTT. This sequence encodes CASSQDEAGQGPQHF.

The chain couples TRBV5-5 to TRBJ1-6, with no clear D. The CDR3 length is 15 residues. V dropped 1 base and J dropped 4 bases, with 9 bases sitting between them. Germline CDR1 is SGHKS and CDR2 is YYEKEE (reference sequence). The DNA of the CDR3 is TGTGCCAGCAGCTTGCCTTCAGATTATAATTCACCCCTCCACTTT. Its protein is CASSLPSDYNSPLHF.

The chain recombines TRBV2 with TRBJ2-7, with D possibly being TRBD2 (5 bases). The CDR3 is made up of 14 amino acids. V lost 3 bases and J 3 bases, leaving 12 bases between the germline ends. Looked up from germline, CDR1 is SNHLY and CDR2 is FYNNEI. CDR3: CASSDGDWGYEQYF. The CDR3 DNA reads TGTGCCAGCAGTGACGGGGATTGGGGCTACGAGCAGTACTTC. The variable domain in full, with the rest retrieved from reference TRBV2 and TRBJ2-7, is EPEVTQTPSHQVTQMGQEVILRCVPISNHLYFYWYRQILGQKVEFLVSFYNNEISEKSEIFDDQFSVERPDGSNFTLKIRSTKLEDSAMYFCASSDGDWGYEQYFGPGTRLTVT.

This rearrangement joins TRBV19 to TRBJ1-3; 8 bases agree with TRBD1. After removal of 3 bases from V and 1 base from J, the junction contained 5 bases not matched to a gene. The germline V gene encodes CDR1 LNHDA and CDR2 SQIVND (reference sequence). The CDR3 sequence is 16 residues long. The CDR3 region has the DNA TGTGCCAGTAGTATTAGACAGGGGTTTTCTGGAAACACCATATATTTT. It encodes CASSIRQGFSGNTIYF.

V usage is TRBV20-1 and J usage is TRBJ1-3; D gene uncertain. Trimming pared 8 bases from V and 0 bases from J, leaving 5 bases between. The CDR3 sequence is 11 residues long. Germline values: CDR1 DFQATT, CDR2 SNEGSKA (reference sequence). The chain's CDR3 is CSWPSGNTIYF. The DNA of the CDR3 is TGCAGTTGGCCCTCTGGAAACACCATATATTTT.